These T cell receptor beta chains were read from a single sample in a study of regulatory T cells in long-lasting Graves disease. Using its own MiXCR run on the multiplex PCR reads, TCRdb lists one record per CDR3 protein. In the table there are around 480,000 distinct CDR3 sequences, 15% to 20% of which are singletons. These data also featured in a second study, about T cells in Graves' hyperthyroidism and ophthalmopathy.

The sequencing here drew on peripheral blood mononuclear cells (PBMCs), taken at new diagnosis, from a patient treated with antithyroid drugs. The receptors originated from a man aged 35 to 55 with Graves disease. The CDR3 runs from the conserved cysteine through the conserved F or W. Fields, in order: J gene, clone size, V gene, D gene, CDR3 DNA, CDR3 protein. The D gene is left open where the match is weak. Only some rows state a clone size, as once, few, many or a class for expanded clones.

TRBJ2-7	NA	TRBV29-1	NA	TGCAGCGTCCTGCAGGGAAACATATACGAGCAGTACTTC	CSVLQGNIYEQYF
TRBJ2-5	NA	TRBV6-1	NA	TGTGCCAGCTCCCATGAGGGGCCGAAGAAGACCCAGTACTTC	CASSHEGPKKTQYF
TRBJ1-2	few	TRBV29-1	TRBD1	TGCAGCGTTGACAACGACAGGGCCGAGTATGGCTACACCTTC	CSVDNDRAEYGYTF
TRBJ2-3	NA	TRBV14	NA	TGTGCCAGCAGCCACATTTCCACAGATACGCAGTATTTT	CASSHISTDTQYF
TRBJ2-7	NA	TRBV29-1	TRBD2	TGCAGCGTTGTATTTCTAGCGGGAGTATACGGGCAGTACTTC	CSVVFLAGVYGQYF
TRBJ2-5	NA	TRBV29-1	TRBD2	TGCAGCGTTAGGGACTATGAAAAACAAGAGACCCAGTACTTC	CSVRDYEKQETQYF
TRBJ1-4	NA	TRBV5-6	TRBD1	TGTGCCAGCAGCTGGACAGGGGGTGGTGAAAAACTGTTTTTT	CASSWTGGGEKLFF
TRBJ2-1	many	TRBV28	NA	TGTGCCAGCAGTCCCTATCCCGGGACTGTTTCCTACAATGAGCAGTTCTTC	CASSPYPGTVSYNEQFF
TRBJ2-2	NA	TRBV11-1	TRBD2	TGTGCCAGCAGCCCCAGGGCTAGCGGGAGAACCGGGGAGCTGTTTTTT	CASSPRASGRTGELFF
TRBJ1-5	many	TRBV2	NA	TGTGCCAGCAGTGAAGCGTGGGGGAGGGATAGGCCCCAGCATTTT	CASSEAWGRDRPQHF
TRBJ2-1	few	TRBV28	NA	TGTGCCAGCAGTTTCATAGTTACCTACAATGAGCAGTTCTTC	CASSFIVTYNEQFF
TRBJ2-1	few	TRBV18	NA	TGTGCCAGCTCACCACTGGCAGGTGAGGATGAGCAGTTCTTC	CASSPLAGEDEQFF
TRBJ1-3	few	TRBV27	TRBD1	TGTGCCAGCAGTTTATCGGGGCTTGGACAGGGCACTGGAAACACCATATATTTT	CASSLSGLGQGTGNTIYF
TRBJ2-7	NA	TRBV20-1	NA	TGCAGTGCTAGAGATTTGCGAGGGGAAACCTACGAGCAGTACTTC	CSARDLRGETYEQYF
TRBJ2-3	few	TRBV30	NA	TGTGCCTGGAGTGTATCGGGCAGGGGAACAGATACGCAGTATTTT	CAWSVSGRGTDTQYF
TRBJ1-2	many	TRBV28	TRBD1	TGTGCCAGCAGTTTACAGGGGGCGAATCGTGGCTACACCTTC	CASSLQGANRGYTF
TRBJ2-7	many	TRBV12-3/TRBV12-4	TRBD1	TGTGCCAGCAGCTCGCGGACAGGGGGCTCCTACGAGCAGTACTTC	CASSSRTGGSYEQYF
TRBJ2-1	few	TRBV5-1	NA	TGCGCCAGCAGCTTCTGGGCTCCGAGCAATGAGCAGTTCTTC	CASSFWAPSNEQFF
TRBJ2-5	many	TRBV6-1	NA	TGTGCCAGCAGACCCGGGGGCCAAGAGACCCAGTACTTC	CASRPGGQETQYF
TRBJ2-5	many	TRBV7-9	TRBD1	TGTGCCAGCAGCCCTCCTACAGGGGAAGAGACCCAGTACTTC	CASSPPTGEETQYF
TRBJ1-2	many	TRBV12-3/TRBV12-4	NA	TGTGCCAGCAGTCTACAAAGAGACAGCTATGGCTACACCTTC	CASSLQRDSYGYTF
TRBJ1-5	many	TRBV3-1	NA	TGTGCCAGCAGCCAAGATTCCCAGGGGTTTCAGCCCCAGCATTTT	CASSQDSQGFQPQHF
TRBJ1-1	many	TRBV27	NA	TGTGCCAGCAGTCGAGGGGGGCCCATGAACACTGAAGCTTTCTTT	CASSRGGPMNTEAFF
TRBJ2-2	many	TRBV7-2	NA	TGTGCCAGCAGAACAGCCGCAGGCGGGACCGGGGAGCTGTTTTTT	CASRTAAGGTGELFF
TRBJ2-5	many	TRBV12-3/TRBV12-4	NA	TGTGCCAGCAGTTTAGGGGCTAGCGTTCAAGAGACCCAGTACTTC	CASSLGASVQETQYF
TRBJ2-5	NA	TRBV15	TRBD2	TGTGCCACCAGCAGAGCTAGCGGGACAAGGGAAGAGATCCAGTACTTC	CATSRASGTREEIQYF
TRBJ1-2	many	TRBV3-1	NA	TGTGCCAGCAGCCGAACCGACGGAGGCAAATATGGCTACACCTTC	CASSRTDGGKYGYTF
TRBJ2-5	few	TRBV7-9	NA	TGTGCCAGCAGCTTAAACAGTCCTCAAGAGACCCAGTACTTC	CASSLNSPQETQYF